The rows below give T cell receptor beta chains drawn from one sample of a study of blood T cells in healthy people across ages. TCRdb redid the calling of the 5' RACE reads with MiXCR, one entry per CDR3 protein. The sample records 700,000 to 850,000 distinct CDR3 sequences, around 36% being singletons. The sequenced sample was blood. These receptors came from a man between 18 and 29 years old in good health. Both conserved end residues are trimmed from each CDR3.

TRBV29-1	10	SAGQGPDTQY
TRBV6-1	13	ASQEGTSGSNEQY
TRBV2	11	ASTIGPSYEQY
TRBV5-1	10	ASSLPTGELF
TRBV12-3/TRBV12-4	13	ASSRGQGFTDTQY
TRBV27	13	ASSFSRGSYNEQF
TRBV12-3/TRBV12-4	16	ASSPPGQDYSYNSPLH
TRBV3-1	14	ASSQDRDSRTDTQY
TRBV6-6	10	ASSRVDNEQF
TRBV5-5	14	ASSVGPPTGGTEAF
TRBV7-2	14	ASSLSGESSGNTIY
TRBV12-3/TRBV12-4	12	ASSPRGYFYGYT
TRBV4-3	13	ASSPQDSPNYGYT